This entry lists 7 T cell receptor beta chains sequenced from one sample in a study of regulatory and conventional T cells in RAG deficiency. Conventional CD4+ T cells were sorted from blood as CD25-low CD127-high cells. TCRdb's copy holds only in-frame clones and misses some; the assay was immunoSEQ multiplex PCR. The sample has about 46,000 clones; just under 90% are singletons. This sample also appeared in a second study, on regulatory T cells. Per that paper: The primer mix had 52 TRBV and 13 TRBJ primers.

Material for sequencing was CD4+ effector T cells sorted from blood. These receptors originate from a human donor in good health.

V and J are TRBV4-1 and TRBJ2-1; no reliable D call. This CDR3 is 15 amino acids long. V lost 4 bases, J lost 0 bases, and 10 bases lay in between. Germline V gene lookup returns CDR1 MGHRA and CDR2 YSYEKL. CDR3 region: CASSPQTPSYNEQFF. CDR3 sequence (DNA): TGCGCCAGCAGCCCCCAGACCCCCTCCTACAATGAGCAGTTCTTC.

J is TRBJ1-1 and V is TRBV6-6; the match to TRBD1 covers 7 bases. This CDR3 spans 14 amino acids. In germline, CDR1 is MNHNY, CDR2 SVGAGI (reference sequence). With 4 bases clipped from V and 7 bases from J, the junction kept 9 bases outside the gene matches. CDR3 coding DNA: TGTGCCAGCAGTTCAGGGAGGGGGCAGGATGAAGCTTTCTTT. It codes for CASSSGRGQDEAFF.

This clone was found a few times. The genes are TRBV4-1 and TRBJ2-2; weak D call: TRBD2 (5 bases). The CDR3 covers 15 residues. V lost 0 bases to trimming and J lost 5 bases, with 10 bases between them. Germline CDR1 and CDR2: MGHRA and YSYEKL. CDR3 loop: CASSQEAGPTGELFF. In nucleotides, the CDR3 is TGCGCCAGCAGCCAAGAGGCGGGTCCGACCGGGGAGCTGTTTTTT.

The CDR3 coding sequence is TGTGCCAGCAGTTTTCTGAAGGGGGCTAACTACGAGCAGTACTTC. Translating gives CASSFLKGANYEQYF. The chain employs TRBV28 and TRBJ2-7, with TRBD1 matching 7 bases. Germline V gives CDR1 MDHEN, CDR2 SYDVKM. V gave up 3 bases and J gave up 3 bases; unmatched junction bases: 8. This CDR3 has 15 amino acids.

This clone was counted a few times. The rearrangement links TRBV6-5 to TRBJ1-3; D unclear. CDR3 length: 15 residues. The germline V gene encodes CDR1 MNHEY and CDR2 SVGAGI. V lost 2 bases and J 4 bases, leaving 12 bases between the germline ends. The CDR3 is CASSYKGFSGNTIYF. Written as DNA, the CDR3 is TGTGCCAGCAGTTACAAGGGTTTTTCAGGAAACACCATATATTTT.

The genes are TRBV19 and TRBJ2-1; 7 bases fit TRBD2. J lost 7 bases, V lost 5 bases, and 8 bases had no gene match. This CDR3 has 14 amino acids. Germline V gene lookup returns CDR1 LNHDA and CDR2 SQIVND (reference sequence). CDR3 loop: CASSSRLASNEQFF. The CDR3 nucleotides read TGTGCCAGTAGTTCCCGACTAGCTTCAAATGAGCAGTTCTTC.

The V and J genes are TRBV7-3 and TRBJ2-1; 7 bases line up with TRBD2. This CDR3 is 15 amino acids long. CDR1 and CDR2 (germline): SGHTA, FQGTGA. Trimming took 5 bases from V and 1 from J; bases not matched to a gene: 5. The CDR3 bases are TGTGCCAGCAGCCTGTCAGCGGGGTCCTACAATGAGCAGTTCTTC. It yields the protein CASSLSAGSYNEQFF.